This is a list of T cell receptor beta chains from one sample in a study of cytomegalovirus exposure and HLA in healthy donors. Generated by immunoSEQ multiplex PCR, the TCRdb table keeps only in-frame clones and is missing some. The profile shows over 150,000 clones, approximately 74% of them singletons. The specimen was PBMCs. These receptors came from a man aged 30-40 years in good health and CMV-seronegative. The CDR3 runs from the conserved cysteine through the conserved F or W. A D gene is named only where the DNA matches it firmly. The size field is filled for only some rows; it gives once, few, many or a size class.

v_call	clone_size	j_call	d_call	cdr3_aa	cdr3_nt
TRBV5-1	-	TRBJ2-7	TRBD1	CASRDPQGANEQYF	TGCGCCAGCAGAGATCCACAGGGGGCCAACGAGCAGTACTTC
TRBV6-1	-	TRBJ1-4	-	CASSARLGAGRDATNEKLFF	TGTGCCAGCAGTGCCAGACTGGGGGCTGGACGAGATGCAACTAATGAAAAACTGTTTTTT
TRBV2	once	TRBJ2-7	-	CASSEGRHSYEQYF	TGTGCCAGCAGTGAGGGGCGCCACTCCTACGAGCAGTACTTC
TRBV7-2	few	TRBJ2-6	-	CASSSGVSGANVLTF	TGTGCCAGCAGCTCGGGGGTCTCTGGGGCCAACGTCCTGACTTTC
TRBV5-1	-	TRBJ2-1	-	CASSLIRTGLNNEQFF	TGCGCCAGCAGCTTGATTCGAACAGGGCTAAACAATGAGCAGTTCTTC
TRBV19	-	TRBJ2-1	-	CASSISYNEQFF	TGTGCCAGTAGTATCTCTTACAATGAGCAGTTCTTC
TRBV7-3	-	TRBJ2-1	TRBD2	CASSTTSGAFDEQFF	TGTGCCAGCAGCACGACTAGCGGGGCCTTCGATGAGCAGTTCTTC
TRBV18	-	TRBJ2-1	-	CASSPASTPSYNEQFF	TGTGCCAGCTCACCAGCAAGTACACCCTCCTACAATGAGCAGTTCTTC
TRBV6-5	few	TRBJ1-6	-	CASRIPGLDSPLHF	TGTGCCAGCAGGATACCGGGTCTCGATTCACCCCTCCACTTT
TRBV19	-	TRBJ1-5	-	CASSIAGAGNQPQHF	TGTGCCAGTAGTATTGCAGGGGCTGGCAATCAGCCCCAGCATTTT
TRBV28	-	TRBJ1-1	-	CATKPGSPGNTEAFF	TGTGCCACCAAACCGGGATCCCCTGGGAACACTGAAGCTTTCTTT
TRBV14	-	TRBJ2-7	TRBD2	CASRSTSGGSYEQYF	TGTGCCAGCAGAAGTACTAGCGGGGGTTCCTACGAGCAGTACTTC
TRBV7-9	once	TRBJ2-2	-	CASSLEESSAGELFF	TGTGCCAGCAGCTTGGAGGAGTCCAGCGCCGGGGAGCTGTTTTTT
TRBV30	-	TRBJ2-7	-	CAWTRIPGGGEQYF	TGTGCCTGGACCCGAATTCCAGGGGGAGGCGAGCAGTACTTC
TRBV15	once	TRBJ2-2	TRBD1	CATSRVPGQGNTGELFF	TGTGCCACCAGCAGAGTTCCGGGACAGGGAAACACCGGGGAGCTGTTTTTT
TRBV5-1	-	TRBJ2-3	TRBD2	CASSPDSGGLTDTQYF	TGCGCCAGCAGCCCGGATAGCGGGGGGCTCACAGATACGCAGTATTTT
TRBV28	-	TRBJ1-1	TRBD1	CASSWDSMNTEAFF	TGTGCCAGCAGCTGGGACAGTATGAACACTGAAGCTTTCTTT
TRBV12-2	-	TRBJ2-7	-	CASRIRGPHRVEFSYEQYF	TGTGCAAGTCGCATCCGAGGGCCTCACAGGGTGGAATTCTCCTACGAGCAGTACTTC
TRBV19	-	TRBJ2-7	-	CASSPTLERNEQYF	TGTGCCAGTAGTCCTACCCTAGAGAGGAACGAGCAGTACTTC
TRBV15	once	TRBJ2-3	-	CATSRAAGMVRTDTQYF	TGTGCCACCAGCCGAGCCGCAGGGATGGTCCGCACAGATACGCAGTATTTT
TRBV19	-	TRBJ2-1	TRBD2	CASSIQRGYNEQFF	TGTGCCAGTAGTATACAGCGGGGCTACAATGAGCAGTTCTTC
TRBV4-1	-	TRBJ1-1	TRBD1	CASSQGGQGGLGAEAFF	TGCGCCAGCAGCCAAGGGGGACAGGGAGGTTTGGGGGCTGAAGCTTTCTTT
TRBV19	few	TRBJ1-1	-	CASSIETLAGLFF	TGTGCCAGTAGTATAGAGACGTTGGCGGGTCTTTTCTTT
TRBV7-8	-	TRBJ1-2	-	CASSPTNYGYTF	TGTGCCAGCAGCCCTACTAACTATGGCTACACCTTC
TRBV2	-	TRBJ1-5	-	CATSTGERGQPQNF	TGTGCCACCTCTACGGGGGAAAGGGGTCAGCCCCAGAATTTT
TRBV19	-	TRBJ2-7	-	CASSIGRGFYEQYF	TGTGCCAGTAGTATCGGCAGGGGTTTTTACGAGCAGTACTTC
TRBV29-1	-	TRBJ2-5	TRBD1	CGAEQGAGTQYF	TGCGGCGCTGAACAGGGGGCTGGGACCCAGTACTTC
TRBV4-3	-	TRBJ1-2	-	CASSQDVNYGYTF	TGCGCCAGCAGCCAAGACGTGAACTATGGCTACACCTTC
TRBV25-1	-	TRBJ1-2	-	CASRTLDYGYTF	TGTGCCAGCAGGACACTGGACTATGGCTACACCTTC
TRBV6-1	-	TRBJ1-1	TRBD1	CATSPGQRTEAFF	TGTGCCACCTCGCCGGGACAGCGCACTGAAGCTTTCTTT
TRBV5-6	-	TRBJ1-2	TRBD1	CASSFSGGDYGYTF	TGTGCCAGCAGCTTTTCAGGGGGTGACTATGGCTACACCTTC
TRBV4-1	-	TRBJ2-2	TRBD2	CASSQDLDRLAGGHGGELFF	TGCGCCAGCAGCCAAGACCTAGACCGCCTGGCGGGGGGGCATGGCGGGGAGCTGTTTTTT
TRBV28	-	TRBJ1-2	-	CASSSGGPYGYTF	TGTGCCAGCAGTAGCGGCGGCCCCTATGGCTACACCTTC
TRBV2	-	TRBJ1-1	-	CASIARGTVVGAFF	TGTGCCAGCATCGCAAGGGGTACGGTTGTAGGAGCTTTCTTT
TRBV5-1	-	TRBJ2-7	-	CASSLEEGLYEQYF	TGCGCCAGCAGCTTGGAGGAGGGGCTCTACGAGCAGTACTTC
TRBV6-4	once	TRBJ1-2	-	CASRLLWGAGGYTF	TGTGCCAGCAGATTACTCTGGGGCGCAGGGGGCTACACCTTC
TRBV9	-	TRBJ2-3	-	CASSVAGTDTQYF	TGTGCCAGCAGCGTCGCAGGAACAGATACGCAGTATTTT
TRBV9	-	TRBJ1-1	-	CASSGEGGGTELEAFF	TGTGCCAGCAGCGGCGAGGGAGGGGGGACCGAACTAGAAGCTTTCTTT
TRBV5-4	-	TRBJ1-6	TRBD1	CASSYGTGVDSPLHF	TGTGCCAGCAGCTACGGGACAGGGGTGGATTCACCCCTCCACTTT
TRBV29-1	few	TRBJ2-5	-	CSVELAGGYETQYF	TGCAGCGTTGAGTTGGCCGGGGGTTATGAGACCCAGTACTTC
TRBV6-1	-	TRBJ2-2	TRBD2	CASSLGLASTGELFF	TGTGCCAGCAGTTTGGGACTAGCCAGCACCGGGGAGCTGTTTTTT
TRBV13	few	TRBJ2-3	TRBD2	CASSLSSPGLAGGFSTDTQYF	TGTGCCAGCAGCCTATCCTCACCGGGACTAGCGGGGGGGTTTTCCACAGATACGCAGTATTTT
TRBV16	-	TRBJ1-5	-	CASSQVGIFSGNQPQHF	TGTGCCAGCAGCCAAGTCGGGATCTTCTCTGGCAATCAGCCCCAGCATTTT
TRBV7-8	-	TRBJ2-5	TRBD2	CASSSPDGLAGEGTQYF	TGTGCCAGCAGCTCCCCCGACGGGCTAGCGGGGGAGGGGACCCAGTACTTC
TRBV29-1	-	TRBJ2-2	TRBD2	CSVVRGANTGELFF	TGCAGCGTTGTACGGGGGGCGAACACCGGGGAGCTGTTTTTT
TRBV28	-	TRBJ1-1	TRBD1	CASSFRQGYTEAFF	TGTGCCAGCAGTTTTCGACAGGGTTACACTGAAGCTTTCTTT
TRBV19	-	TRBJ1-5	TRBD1	CASSMGQGAAQPQHF	TGTGCCAGTAGTATGGGACAGGGGGCGGCTCAGCCCCAGCATTTT